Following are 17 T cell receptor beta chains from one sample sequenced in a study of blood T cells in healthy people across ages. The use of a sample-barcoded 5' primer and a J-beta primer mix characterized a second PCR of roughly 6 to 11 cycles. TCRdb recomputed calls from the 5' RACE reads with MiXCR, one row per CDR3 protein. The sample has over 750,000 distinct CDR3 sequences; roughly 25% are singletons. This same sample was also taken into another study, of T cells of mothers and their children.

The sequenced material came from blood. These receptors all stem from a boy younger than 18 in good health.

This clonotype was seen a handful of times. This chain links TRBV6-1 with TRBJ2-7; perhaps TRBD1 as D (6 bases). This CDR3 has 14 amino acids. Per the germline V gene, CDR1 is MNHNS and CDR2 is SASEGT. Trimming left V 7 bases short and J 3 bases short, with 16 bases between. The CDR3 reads CASTGWTENYEQYF. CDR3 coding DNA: TGTGCCAGCACCGGTTGGACAGAAAACTACGAGCAGTACTTC.

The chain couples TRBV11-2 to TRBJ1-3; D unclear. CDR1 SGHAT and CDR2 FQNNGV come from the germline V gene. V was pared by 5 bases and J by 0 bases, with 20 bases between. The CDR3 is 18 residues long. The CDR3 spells CASSPIRRGIRSGNTIYF. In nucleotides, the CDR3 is TGTGCCAGCAGCCCCATTAGGAGAGGGATCCGCTCTGGAAACACCATATATTTT.

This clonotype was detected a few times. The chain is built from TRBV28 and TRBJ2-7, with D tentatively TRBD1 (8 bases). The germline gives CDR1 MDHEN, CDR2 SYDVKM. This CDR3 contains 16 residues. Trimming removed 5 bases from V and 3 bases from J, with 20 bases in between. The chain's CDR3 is CASSGGDRPNHYEQYF. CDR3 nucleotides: TGTGCCAGCAGTGGGGGGGACAGGCCAAACCACTACGAGCAGTACTTC.

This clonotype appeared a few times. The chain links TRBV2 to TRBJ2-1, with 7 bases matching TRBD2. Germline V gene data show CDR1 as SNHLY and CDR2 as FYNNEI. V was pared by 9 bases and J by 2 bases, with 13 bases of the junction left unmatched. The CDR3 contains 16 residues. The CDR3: CASSGARGTTYNEQFF. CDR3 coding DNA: TGTGCCAGTTCCGGGGCGCGGGGGACGACCTACAATGAGCAGTTCTTC.

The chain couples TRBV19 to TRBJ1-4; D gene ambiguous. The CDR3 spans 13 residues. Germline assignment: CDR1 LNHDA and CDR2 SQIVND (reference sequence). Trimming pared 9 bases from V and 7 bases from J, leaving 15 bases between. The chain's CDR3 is CASHASETEKLFF. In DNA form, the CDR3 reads TGTGCCAGCCACGCAAGTGAAACTGAAAAACTGTTTTTT.

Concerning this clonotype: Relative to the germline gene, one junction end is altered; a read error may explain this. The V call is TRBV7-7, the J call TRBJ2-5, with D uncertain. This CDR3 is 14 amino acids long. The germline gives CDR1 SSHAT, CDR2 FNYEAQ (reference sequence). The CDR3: CASSLYGAQETQYF. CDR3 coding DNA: TGTGCTAGCAGCTTATACGGCGCCCAAGAGACCCAGTACTTC. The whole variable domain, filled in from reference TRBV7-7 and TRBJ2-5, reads GAGVSQSPRYKVTKRGQDVTLRCDPISSHATLYWYQQALGQGPEFLTYFNYEAQPDKSGLPSDRFSAERPEGSISTLTIQRTEQRDSAMYRCASSLYGAQETQYFGPGTRLLVL.

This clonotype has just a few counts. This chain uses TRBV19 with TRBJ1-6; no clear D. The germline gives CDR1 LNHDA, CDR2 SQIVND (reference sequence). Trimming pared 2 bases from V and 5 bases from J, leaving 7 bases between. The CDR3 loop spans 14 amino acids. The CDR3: CASSIQVHNSPLHF. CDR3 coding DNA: TGTGCCAGTAGTATACAGGTCCATAATTCACCCCTCCACTTT.

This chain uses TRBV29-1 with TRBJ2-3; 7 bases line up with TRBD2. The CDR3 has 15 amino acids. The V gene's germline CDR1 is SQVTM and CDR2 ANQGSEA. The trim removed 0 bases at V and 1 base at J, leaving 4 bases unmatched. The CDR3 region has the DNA TGCAGCGTTGAAGAAATCCGGGGGGGCACAGATACGCAGTATTTT. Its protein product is CSVEEIRGGTDTQYF.

The CDR3 DNA sequence: TGTGCCATCAGTGAGAATGGACAGGATTGGAACGGCTACACCTTC. Translating gives CAISENGQDWNGYTF. The chain carries TRBV10-3 and TRBJ1-2, with 7 bases that match TRBD1. This CDR3 spans 15 amino acids. The ends lost 2 bases at V and 8 bases at J; junction bases unmatched: 11. The germline CDR1 and CDR2 sequences are ENHRY and SYGVKD.

CDR3 nucleotide sequence: TGCGCCAGCAGCCAAACTTACAACACCGGGGAGCTGTTTTTT. Translating gives CASSQTYNTGELFF. V is TRBV4-3 and J is TRBJ2-2; D uncertain. Trimming removed 2 bases at V and 2 bases at J, with 6 bases between. Germline V gene sequence: CDR1 LGHNA, CDR2 YSLEER. This CDR3 is 14 amino acids long.

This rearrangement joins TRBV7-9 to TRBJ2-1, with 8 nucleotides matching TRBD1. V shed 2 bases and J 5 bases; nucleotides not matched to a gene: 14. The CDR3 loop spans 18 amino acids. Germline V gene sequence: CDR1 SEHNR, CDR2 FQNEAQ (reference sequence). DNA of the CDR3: TGTGCCAGCAGCTTACTAAGGCCACAGGGGGAATCACACAATGAGCAGTTCTTC. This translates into CASSLLRPQGESHNEQFF.

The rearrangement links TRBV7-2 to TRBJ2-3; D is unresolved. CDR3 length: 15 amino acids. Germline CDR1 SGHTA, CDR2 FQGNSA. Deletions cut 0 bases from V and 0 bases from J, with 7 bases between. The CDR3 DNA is TGTGCCAGCAGCTTAGCTCGAGTTAGCACAGATACGCAGTATTTT. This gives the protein CASSLARVSTDTQYF.

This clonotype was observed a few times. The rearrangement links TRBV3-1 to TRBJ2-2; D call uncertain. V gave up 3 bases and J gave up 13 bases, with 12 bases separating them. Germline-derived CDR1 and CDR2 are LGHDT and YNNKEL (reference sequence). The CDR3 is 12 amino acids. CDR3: CASSHTGGGLFF. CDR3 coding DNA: TGTGCCAGCAGCCACACGGGCGGCGGGCTGTTTTTT. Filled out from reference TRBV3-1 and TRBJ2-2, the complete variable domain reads DTAVSQTPKYLVTQMGNDKSIKCEQNLGHDTMYWYKQDSKKFLKIMFSYNNKELIINETVPNRFSPKSPDKAHLNLHINSLELGDSAVYFCASSHTGGGLFFGEGSRLTVL.

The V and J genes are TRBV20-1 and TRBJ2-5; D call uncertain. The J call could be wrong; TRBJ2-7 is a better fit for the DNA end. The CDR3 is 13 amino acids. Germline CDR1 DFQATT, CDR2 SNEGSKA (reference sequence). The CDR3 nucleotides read TGCAGTGCTGTTGACAATAGTGGGTACGAGCAGTACTTC. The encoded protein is CSAVDNSGYEQYF.

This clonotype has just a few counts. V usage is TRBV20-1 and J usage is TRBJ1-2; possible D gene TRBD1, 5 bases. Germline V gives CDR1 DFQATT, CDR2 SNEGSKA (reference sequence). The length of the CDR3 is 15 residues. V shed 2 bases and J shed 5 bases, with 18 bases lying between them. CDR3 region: CSARNPGAAWYGYTF. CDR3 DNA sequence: TGCAGTGCTAGAAACCCCGGGGCGGCCTGGTATGGCTACACCTTC.

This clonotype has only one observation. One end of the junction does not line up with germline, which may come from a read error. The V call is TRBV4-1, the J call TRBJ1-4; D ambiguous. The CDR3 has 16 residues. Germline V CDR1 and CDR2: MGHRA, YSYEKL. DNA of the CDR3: TGCGCCAGCAGCCAGCCAAAGAAGAACAAGAATGAAATACTGTTTTTT. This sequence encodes CASSQPKKNKNEILFF.

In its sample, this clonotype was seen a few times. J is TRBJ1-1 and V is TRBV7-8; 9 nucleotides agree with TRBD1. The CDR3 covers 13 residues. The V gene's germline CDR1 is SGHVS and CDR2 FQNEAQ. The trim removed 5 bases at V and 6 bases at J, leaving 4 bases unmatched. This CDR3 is CASSAGQGPEAFF. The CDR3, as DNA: TGTGCCAGCAGCGCGGGACAGGGTCCTGAAGCTTTCTTT.